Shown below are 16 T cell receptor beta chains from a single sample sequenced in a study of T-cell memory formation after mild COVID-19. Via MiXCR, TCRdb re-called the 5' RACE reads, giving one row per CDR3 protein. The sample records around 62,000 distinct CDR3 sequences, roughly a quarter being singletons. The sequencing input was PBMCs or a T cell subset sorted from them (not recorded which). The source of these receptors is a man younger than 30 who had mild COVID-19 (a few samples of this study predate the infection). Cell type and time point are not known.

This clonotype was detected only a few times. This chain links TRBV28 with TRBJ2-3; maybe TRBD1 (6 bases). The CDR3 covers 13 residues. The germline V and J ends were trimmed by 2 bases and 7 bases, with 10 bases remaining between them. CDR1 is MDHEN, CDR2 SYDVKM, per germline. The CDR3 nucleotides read TGTGCCAGCAGTTTACTCCAGGGGAATACGCAGTATTTT. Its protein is CASSLLQGNTQYF.

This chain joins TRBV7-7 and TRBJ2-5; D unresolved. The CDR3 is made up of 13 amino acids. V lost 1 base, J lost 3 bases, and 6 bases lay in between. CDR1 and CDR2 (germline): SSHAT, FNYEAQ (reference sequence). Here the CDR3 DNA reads TGTGCCAGCAGCTTAGGCCAGGAAGAGACCCAGTACTTC. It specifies CASSLGQEETQYF. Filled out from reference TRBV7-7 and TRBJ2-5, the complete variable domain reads GAGVSQSPRYKVTKRGQDVTLRCDPISSHATLYWYQQALGQGPEFLTYFNYEAQPDKSGLPSDRFSAERPEGSISTLTIQRTEQRDSAMYRCASSLGQEETQYFGPGTRLLVL.

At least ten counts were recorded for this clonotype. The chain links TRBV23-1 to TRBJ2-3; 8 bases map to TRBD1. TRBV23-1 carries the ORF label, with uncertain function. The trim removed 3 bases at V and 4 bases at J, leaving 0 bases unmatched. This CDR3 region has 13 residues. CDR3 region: CASSQDRADTQYF. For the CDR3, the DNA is TGCGCCAGCAGTCAGGACAGGGCAGATACGCAGTATTTT.

The CDR3 region is CASSRDGYEQYF. In DNA, the CDR3 is TGTGCCAGCAGCCGGGACGGGTACGAGCAGTACTTC. The genes are TRBV12-3 or TRBV12-4 and TRBJ2-7; D tentatively fits TRBD1 or TRBD2 (5 bases each). Between the trimmed V and J ends, which lost 6 bases and 4 bases, there was a span of 10 bases. The CDR3 has 12 residues.

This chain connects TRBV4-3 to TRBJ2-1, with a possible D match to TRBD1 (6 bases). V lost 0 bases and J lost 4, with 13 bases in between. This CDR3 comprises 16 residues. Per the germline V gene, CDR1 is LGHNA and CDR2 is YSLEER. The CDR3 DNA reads TGCGCCAGCAGCCAAGATGGGGCAGGGGCATACAATGAGCAGTTCTTC. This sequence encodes CASSQDGAGAYNEQFF.

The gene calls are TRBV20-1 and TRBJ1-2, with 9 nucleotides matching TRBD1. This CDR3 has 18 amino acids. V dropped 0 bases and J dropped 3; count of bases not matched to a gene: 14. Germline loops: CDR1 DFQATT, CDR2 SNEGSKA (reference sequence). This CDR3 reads CSARDNRGRSALYYGYTF. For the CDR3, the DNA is TGCAGTGCTAGAGACAACAGGGGGCGTAGTGCCCTATACTATGGCTACACCTTC.

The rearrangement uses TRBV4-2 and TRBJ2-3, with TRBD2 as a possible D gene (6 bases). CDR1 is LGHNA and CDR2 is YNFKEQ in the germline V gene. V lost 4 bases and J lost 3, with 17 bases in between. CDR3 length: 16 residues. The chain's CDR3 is CASSLLAVGTTDTQYF. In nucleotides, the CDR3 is TGTGCCAGCAGCCTTTTAGCGGTTGGGACGACAGATACGCAGTATTTT.

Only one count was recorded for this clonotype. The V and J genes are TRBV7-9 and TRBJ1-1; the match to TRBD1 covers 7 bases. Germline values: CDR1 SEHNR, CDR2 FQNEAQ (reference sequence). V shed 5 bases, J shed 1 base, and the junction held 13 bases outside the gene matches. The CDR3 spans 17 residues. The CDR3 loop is CASSLTTGAYPNTEAFF. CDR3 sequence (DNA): TGTGCCAGCAGCCTTACTACAGGGGCCTACCCGAACACTGAAGCTTTCTTT.

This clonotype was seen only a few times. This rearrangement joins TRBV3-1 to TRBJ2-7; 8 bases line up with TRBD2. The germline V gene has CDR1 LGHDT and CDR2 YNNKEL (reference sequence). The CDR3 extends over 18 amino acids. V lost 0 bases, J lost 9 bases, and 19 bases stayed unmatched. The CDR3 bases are TGTGCCAGCAGCCAAGAAGGCGGGAGGAGGGTTAGTCCTCCGAGGCAGTACTTC. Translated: CASSQEGGRRVSPPRQYF.

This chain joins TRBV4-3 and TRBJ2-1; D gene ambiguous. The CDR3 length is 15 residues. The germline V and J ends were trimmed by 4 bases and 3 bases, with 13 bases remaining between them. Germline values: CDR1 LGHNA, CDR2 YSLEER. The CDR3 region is CASSPARWDYNEQFF. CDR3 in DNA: TGCGCCAGCAGCCCAGCGAGGTGGGACTACAATGAGCAGTTCTTC.

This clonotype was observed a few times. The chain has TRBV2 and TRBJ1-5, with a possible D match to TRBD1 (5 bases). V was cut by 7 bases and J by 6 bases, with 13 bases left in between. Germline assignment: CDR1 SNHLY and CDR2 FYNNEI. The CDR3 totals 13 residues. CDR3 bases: TGTGCCAGCACCGGATTTGGGGCTCAGCCCCAGCATTTT. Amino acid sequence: CASTGFGAQPQHF.

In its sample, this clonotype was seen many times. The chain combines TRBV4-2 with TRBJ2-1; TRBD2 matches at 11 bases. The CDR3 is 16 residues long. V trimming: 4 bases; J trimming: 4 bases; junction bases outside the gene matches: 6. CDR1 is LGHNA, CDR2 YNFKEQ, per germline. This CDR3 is CASSLETSGEYNEQFF. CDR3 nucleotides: TGTGCCAGCAGCCTTGAGACTAGCGGGGAATACAATGAGCAGTTCTTC.

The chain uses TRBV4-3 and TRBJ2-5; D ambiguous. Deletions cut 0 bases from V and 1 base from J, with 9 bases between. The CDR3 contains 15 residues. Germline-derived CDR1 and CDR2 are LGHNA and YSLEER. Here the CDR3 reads CASSQDRALQETQYF. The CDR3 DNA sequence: TGCGCCAGCAGCCAAGATAGGGCTCTCCAAGAGACCCAGTACTTC.

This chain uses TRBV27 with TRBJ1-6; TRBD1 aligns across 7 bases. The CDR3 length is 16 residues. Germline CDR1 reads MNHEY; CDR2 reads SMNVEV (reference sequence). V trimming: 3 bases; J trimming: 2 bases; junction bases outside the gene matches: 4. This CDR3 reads CASSFKGGAYNSPLHF. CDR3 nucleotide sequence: TGTGCCAGCAGTTTCAAAGGGGGCGCCTATAATTCACCCCTCCACTTT.

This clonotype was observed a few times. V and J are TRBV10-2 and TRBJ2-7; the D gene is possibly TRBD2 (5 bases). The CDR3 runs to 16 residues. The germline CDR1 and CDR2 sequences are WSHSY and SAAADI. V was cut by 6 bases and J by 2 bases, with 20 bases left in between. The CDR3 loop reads CASSWPEGEAPYEQYF. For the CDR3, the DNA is TGCGCCAGCAGCTGGCCCGAGGGTGAGGCCCCCTACGAGCAGTACTTC.

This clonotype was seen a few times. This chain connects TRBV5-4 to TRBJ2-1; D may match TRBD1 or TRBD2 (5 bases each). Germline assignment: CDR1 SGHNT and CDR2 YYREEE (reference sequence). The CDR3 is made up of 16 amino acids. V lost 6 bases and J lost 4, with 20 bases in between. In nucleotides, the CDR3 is TGTGCCAGCACATCAGACGAGGGGAAACTGTACAATGAGCAGTTCTTC. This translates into CASTSDEGKLYNEQFF.